These 30 T cell receptor beta chains were sequenced from one sample in a study of cytomegalovirus exposure and HLA in healthy donors. The PCR used 60 Vbeta and 13 Jbeta primers. The method was immunoSEQ multiplex PCR; TCRdb's version includes in-frame clones alone and lacks a portion of them. The repertoire consists of approximately 140,000 clones, with approximately 80% occurring once and the leading ten covering over 2.5%. Sequencing was done on a sample of PBMCs. The receptor source for this set is a male donor in good health and CMV-seronegative.

The rearrangement joins TRBV7-3 to TRBJ2-1; perhaps TRBD1 as D (6 bases). The V end lost 2 bases, the J end lost 9 bases, and 17 bases lay between the germline ends. The CDR3 extends over 15 amino acids. Germline V lookup: CDR1 SGHTA, CDR2 FQGTGA. This CDR3 is CASSLQPGGQSEQFF. The CDR3 bases are TGTGCCAGCAGCTTACAGCCTGGGGGCCAGAGTGAGCAGTTCTTC.

The V call is TRBV5-6, the J call TRBJ2-1, with D hard to call. The germline V gene encodes CDR1 SGHDT and CDR2 YYEEEE. V was clipped by 2 bases and J by 0 bases, with 6 bases between them. The CDR3 is made up of 14 amino acids. CDR3 nucleotides: TGTGCCAGCAGCTTCACCGGCTCCTACAATGAGCAGTTCTTC. The encoded protein is CASSFTGSYNEQFF.

The genes are TRBV12-2 and TRBJ1-5; the table's D call, TRBD1, was not checked against the DNA. TRBV12-2 is designated a pseudogene. CDR3 length equals 18 residues. CDR3 bases: TGTGCAAGTCGCAAACCGGGACAGGACCTTTATAGCAATCAGCCCCAGCATTTT. It codes for CASRKPGQDLYSNQPQHF.

This clone was detected a few times. The chain combines TRBV6-5 with TRBJ2-7; 9 bases agree with TRBD1. This CDR3 has 15 residues. Trimming at V came to 6 bases and at J to 4 bases, leaving 10 bases not matched to a gene. The germline V gene encodes CDR1 MNHEY and CDR2 SVGAGI. The DNA of the CDR3 is TGTGCCAGCAGGACAGGGGGGTCCCTCGCATACGAGCAGTACTTC. This gives the protein CASRTGGSLAYEQYF.

The V gene is TRBV18, the J gene TRBJ1-3; maybe TRBD1 (5 bases). Germline V gene sequence: CDR1 KGHSH, CDR2 LQKENI. V lost 3 bases and J 0 bases, leaving 18 bases between the germline ends. The CDR3 spans 18 residues. The CDR3 DNA reads as TGTGCCAGCTCACCCTGGGAGTCTCGGGGGGACTCTGGAAACACCATATATTTT. Protein: CASSPWESRGDSGNTIYF.

The V call is TRBV9, the J call TRBJ2-1, with 8 positions matching TRBD2. CDR3 length: 16 residues. Germline assignment: CDR1 SGDLS and CDR2 YYNGEE. V was clipped by 0 bases and J by 8 bases; unmatched bases: 10. CDR3 sequence reads: CASSVDRAGVRDEQFF. Written as DNA, the CDR3 is TGTGCCAGCAGCGTAGATCGAGCGGGAGTTCGGGATGAGCAGTTCTTC.

The V call is TRBV6-5, the J call TRBJ2-5, with D possibly TRBD1 on 6 matching bases. The DNA end favors TRBJ2-7, so the J call may be wrong. The germline CDR1 and CDR2 sequences are MNHEY and SVGAGI. This CDR3 contains 13 residues. CDR3: CASSYHRDHEQYF. CDR3 nucleotide sequence: TGTGCCAGCAGTTATCACAGGGACCACGAGCAGTACTTC.

The V and J genes are TRBV29-1 and TRBJ1-5; 9 bases match TRBD1. The J segment lost 0 bases and the V segment lost 7 bases, leaving 7 bases of the junction unmatched. This CDR3 has 15 amino acids. Per germline, CDR1 SQVTM and CDR2 ANQGSEA. Written as DNA, the CDR3 is TGCAGCGGCCCACAGGGGGCGCATAGCAATCAGCCCCAGCATTTT. This gives the protein CSGPQGAHSNQPQHF.

The V call is TRBV4-3, the J call TRBJ1-2; 9 positions match TRBD1. The CDR3 spans 13 residues. The germline gives CDR1 LGHNA, CDR2 YSLEER. The junction had 4 bases not matched to a gene; V was cut back by 5 bases and J by 6 bases. CDR3 sequence: CASSWTGVDGYTF. The CDR3 DNA follows: TGCGCCAGCAGCTGGACAGGGGTGGATGGCTACACCTTC.

The chain links TRBV23-1 to TRBJ1-1, with 7 nucleotides matching TRBD1. TRBV23-1 is known as an ORF, though its function is uncertain. The ends lost 1 base at V and 8 bases at J; junction bases unmatched: 10. The CDR3 is 15 residues long. The DNA for the CDR3 is TGCGCCAGCAGTCAATGGGGGACAGCAGGGGTCGAAGCTTTCTTT. Protein: CASSQWGTAGVEAFF.

The genes are TRBV19 and TRBJ1-1; 8 bases are a match to TRBD1. CDR1 and CDR2 from the germline V gene are LNHDA and SQIVND (reference sequence). This CDR3 spans 15 amino acids. V shed 6 bases and J 9 bases; nucleotides not matched to a gene: 15. The CDR3 spells CASSTTRGQGGKAFF. The CDR3 bases are TGTGCCAGTAGCACTACTCGCGGACAGGGAGGGAAAGCTTTCTTT.

The chain recombines TRBV10-2 with TRBJ2-7; 8 positions match TRBD2. This CDR3 contains 14 residues. The germline CDR1 and CDR2 sequences are WSHSY and SAAADI. J gave up 6 bases and V 0 bases, and 4 bases lay outside the gene matches. The CDR3 loop is CASSESGLAVEQYF. The CDR3 DNA sequence: TGCGCCAGCAGTGAGTCAGGACTAGCCGTCGAGCAGTACTTC.

As DNA, the CDR3 is TGTGCCAGCAGCAAATTAAGCAATCAGCCCCAGCATTTT. As protein: CASSKLSNQPQHF. The V call is TRBV21-1, the J call TRBJ1-5. TRBV21-1 represents a pseudogene. CDR3 size: 13 residues.

The rearrangement uses TRBV6-5 and TRBJ1-3; D remains ambiguous. Per germline, CDR1 MNHEY and CDR2 SVGAGI. With 6 bases removed from V and 0 bases from J, the gap between germline ends came to 6 bases. There are 13 residues in the CDR3. The CDR3 nucleotides are TGTGCCAGCAGCCGGAGCTCTGGAAACACCATATATTTT. Its protein product is CASSRSSGNTIYF.

This rearrangement joins TRBV7-8 to TRBJ2-1, with a weak D call TRBD1 (5 bases). The CDR3 has 13 amino acids. Germline assignment: CDR1 SGHVS and CDR2 FQNEAQ. V was cut by 1 base and J by 7 bases, with 8 bases left in between. CDR3 nucleotides: TGTGCCAGCAGCTTAGGACAGTTTAATGAGCAGTTCTTC. Amino acid sequence: CASSLGQFNEQFF.

This rearrangement joins TRBV6-5 to TRBJ1-3, with D possibly being TRBD1 (5 bases). The CDR3 length is 14 residues. Germline loops: CDR1 MNHEY, CDR2 SVGAGI. The ends were cut back, 2 bases at V and 3 bases at J, with 8 bases in the middle. Here the CDR3 DNA reads TGTGCCAGCAGTTACGGCAGGGATGGAAACACCATATATTTT. Its protein product is CASSYGRDGNTIYF.

The V and J genes are TRBV27 and TRBJ1-1, with TRBD1 as a possible D gene (6 bases). CDR3 length: 14 amino acids. CDR1 is MNHEY and CDR2 is SMNVEV in the germline V gene (reference sequence). V dropped 6 bases and J dropped 6 bases, with 17 bases sitting between them. This chain's CDR3 is CASSPGVGGSEAFF. The CDR3 nucleotides read TGTGCCAGCAGCCCAGGGGTGGGCGGCTCTGAAGCTTTCTTT.

Turning to this clone: One junction end disagrees with the germline gene, perhaps due to a read error. This sequence joins TRBV5-6 and TRBJ1-2; maybe TRBD1 (6 bases). The CDR3 contains 11 residues. Germline V gene sequence: CDR1 SGHDT, CDR2 YYEEEE. The CDR3 spells CVSSWGGGYTF. The CDR3 DNA is TGTGTCAGCAGCTGGGGGGGCGGCTACACCTTC. The variable domain in full, completed from reference TRBV5-6 and TRBJ1-2, reads DAGVTQSPTHLIKTRGQQVTLRCSPKSGHDTVSWYQQALGQGPQFIFQYYEEEERQRGNFPDRFSGHQFPNYSSELNVNALLLGDSALYLCVSSWGGGYTFGSGTRLTVV.

In its sample, this clone was seen a few times. This sequence joins TRBV4-3 and TRBJ1-1; no definite D call. There are 16 residues in the CDR3. Germline loops: CDR1 LGHNA, CDR2 YSLEER. V lost 0 bases and J lost 3, with 14 bases in between. The DNA for the CDR3 is TGCGCCAGCAGCCAAGATCGAGTGGGCCGGTACACTGAAGCTTTCTTT. Its translation: CASSQDRVGRYTEAFF.

This clone turned up a few times. J is TRBJ2-7 and V is TRBV27; 9 nucleotides line up with TRBD2. Per the germline V gene, CDR1 is MNHEY and CDR2 is SMNVEV (reference sequence). Germline trimming cut 7 bases from V and 3 bases from J; bases unmatched to any gene: 10. This CDR3 region has 15 residues. CDR3 amino acids: CASTDLAGAYYEQYF. CDR3 in DNA: TGTGCCAGCACAGATTTAGCGGGAGCTTACTACGAGCAGTACTTC.

The V call is TRBV9, the J call TRBJ2-7; 10 nucleotides line up with TRBD2. CDR3 length: 17 amino acids. Germline values: CDR1 SGDLS, CDR2 YYNGEE. Germline trimming cut 8 bases from V and 4 bases from J; bases unmatched to any gene: 18. CDR3 in DNA: TGTGCCAGTCCTCTAGCGGGAGAGTCCGACGGCGAATACGAGCAGTACTTC. It encodes CASPLAGESDGEYEQYF.

This clone was picked up a small number of times. CDR3 in amino acids: CASSAYYGYTF. The CDR3 nucleotides read TGTGCCAGCAGTGCCTACTATGGCTACACCTTC. The rearrangement links TRBV25-1 to TRBJ1-2; D not resolved. The V and J ends lost 4 bases and 3 bases respectively, with 3 bases between them. Germline V gene sequence: CDR1 MGHDK, CDR2 SYGVNS. The CDR3 consists of 11 residues.

The table lists this clone with a count of one. The rearrangement links TRBV7-9 to TRBJ2-5; D is unresolved. The CDR3 length is 14 residues. Deletions cut 5 bases from V and 5 bases from J, with 15 bases between. The V gene's germline CDR1 is SEHNR and CDR2 FQNEAQ (reference sequence). CDR3 DNA: TGTGCCAGCAGCCGATACGACTCCCGGGAGACCCAGTACTTC. Amino acids: CASSRYDSRETQYF.

This clone was counted a few times. This chain joins TRBV25-1 and TRBJ2-1; 8 bases are a match to TRBD2. The V and J ends lost 5 bases and 6 bases, in that order; junction bases with no gene match: 12. CDR1 and CDR2 from the germline V gene are MGHDK and SYGVNS. The CDR3 loop spans 16 amino acids. The CDR3 DNA reads as TGTGCCAGCAGTTGGGGGCTCGGGGGGGCGGCCAATGAGCAGTTCTTC. Amino acids: CASSWGLGGAANEQFF.

V is TRBV7-2 and J is TRBJ2-7; TRBD1 is a possible D gene (6 bases). V was shortened by 5 bases and J by 6 bases, with 17 bases between the two germline ends. The germline CDR1 and CDR2 sequences are SGHTA and FQGNSA. There are 14 residues in the CDR3. The CDR3 DNA reads as TGTGCCAGCAGCCCTAGGCAGGGGCCATCCGAGCAGTACTTC. Translated, it gives CASSPRQGPSEQYF.

This clone was recorded a few times. A read error may account for a junction end that differs from germline. V usage is TRBV29-1 and J usage is TRBJ2-7; no definite D call. Germline values: CDR1 SQVTM, CDR2 ANQGSEA. The CDR3 runs to 13 residues. CDR3 loop: CSIEKQDGYEQYF. For the CDR3, the DNA is TGCAGCATTGAAAAGCAGGATGGCTACGAGCAGTACTTC.

This clone was recorded only once. The gene calls are TRBV30 and TRBJ2-3; TRBD2 aligns across 10 bases. CDR1 is GTSNPN, CDR2 SVGIG, per germline (reference sequence). This CDR3 region has 13 residues. Germline trimming cut 4 bases from V and 4 bases from J; bases unmatched to any gene: 2. The CDR3 here is CAWTSGSPDTQYF. The CDR3 region has the DNA TGTGCCTGGACTAGCGGGAGTCCAGATACGCAGTATTTT. Variable domain in full (rest from reference TRBV30 and TRBJ2-3): SQTIHQWPATLVQPVGSPLSLECTVEGTSNPNLYWYRQAAGRGLQLLFYSVGIGQISSEVPQNLSASRPQDRQFILSSKKLLLSDSGFYLCAWTSGSPDTQYFGPGTRLTVL.

This clone occurred a few times. The J gene is TRBJ2-1, the V gene TRBV29-1; no definite D call. V dropped 6 bases and J dropped 5 bases, with 11 bases sitting between them. The CDR3 has 12 amino acids. CDR1 SQVTM and CDR2 ANQGSEA come from the germline V gene. The DNA of the CDR3 is TGCAGCGTCGCGGAAGTGGACAATGAGCAGTTCTTC. It yields the protein CSVAEVDNEQFF.

The CDR3 nucleotides are TGTGCCAGCAGCGACACTAGCGACTTCTCCTACGAGCAGTACTTC. This translates into CASSDTSDFSYEQYF. V usage is TRBV13 and J usage is TRBJ2-5; TRBD2 aligns across 7 bases. Judging by the DNA end, TRBJ2-7 fits better; the J call may be wrong. CDR1 and CDR2 from the germline V gene are PRHDT and FYEKMQ (reference sequence). The CDR3 loop spans 15 amino acids.

This clone was counted between two and nine times. The chain recombines TRBV7-8 with TRBJ2-1; 13 positions match TRBD2. Germline V lookup: CDR1 SGHVS, CDR2 FQNEAQ. CDR3 length: 16 amino acids. V trimming: 2 bases; J trimming: 6 bases; junction bases outside the gene matches: 4. In DNA, the CDR3 is TGTGCCAGCAGCTTATTAACTAGCGGGAGGGCCAATGAGCAGTTCTTC. Its protein product is CASSLLTSGRANEQFF.